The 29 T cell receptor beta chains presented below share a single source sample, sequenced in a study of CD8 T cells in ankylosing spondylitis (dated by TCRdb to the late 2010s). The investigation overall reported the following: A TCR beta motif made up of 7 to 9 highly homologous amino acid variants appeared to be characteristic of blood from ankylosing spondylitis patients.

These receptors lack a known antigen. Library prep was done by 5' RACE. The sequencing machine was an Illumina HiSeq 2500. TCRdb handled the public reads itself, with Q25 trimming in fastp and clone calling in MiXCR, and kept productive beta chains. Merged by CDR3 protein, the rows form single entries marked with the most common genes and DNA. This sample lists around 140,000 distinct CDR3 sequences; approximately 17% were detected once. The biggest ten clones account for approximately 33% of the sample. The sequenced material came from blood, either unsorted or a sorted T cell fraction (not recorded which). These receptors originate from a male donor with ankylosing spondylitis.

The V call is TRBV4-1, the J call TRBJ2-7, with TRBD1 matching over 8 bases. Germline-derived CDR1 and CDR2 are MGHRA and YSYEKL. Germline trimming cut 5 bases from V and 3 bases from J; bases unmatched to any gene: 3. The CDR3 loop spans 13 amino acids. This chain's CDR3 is CASSLGQVYEQYF. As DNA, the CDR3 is TGCGCCAGCAGCTTGGGACAGGTCTACGAGCAGTACTTC.

The chain's CDR3 is CASSVTENTEAFF. The CDR3 region has the DNA TGTGCCAGCAGCGTTACAGAGAACACTGAAGCTTTCTTT. The chain is built from TRBV9 and TRBJ1-1; no firm D call. The CDR3 loop spans 13 amino acids. Trimming cost V 2 bases and J 1 base, with 6 bases left between them. Germline V gene sequence: CDR1 SGDLS, CDR2 YYNGEE.

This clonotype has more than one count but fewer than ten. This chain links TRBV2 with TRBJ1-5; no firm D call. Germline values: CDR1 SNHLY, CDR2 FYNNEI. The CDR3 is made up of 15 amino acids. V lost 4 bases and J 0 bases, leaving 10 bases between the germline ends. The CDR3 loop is CASSAWGYSNQPQHF. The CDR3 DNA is TGTGCCAGCAGTGCCTGGGGATATAGCAATCAGCCCCAGCATTTT.

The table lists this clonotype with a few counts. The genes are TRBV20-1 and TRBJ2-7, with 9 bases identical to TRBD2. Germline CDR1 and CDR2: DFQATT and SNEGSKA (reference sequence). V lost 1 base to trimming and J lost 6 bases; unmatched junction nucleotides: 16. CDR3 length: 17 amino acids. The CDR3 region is CSARAHLGSGRFREQYF. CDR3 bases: TGCAGTGCTAGAGCCCATTTGGGGAGCGGGAGGTTTCGCGAGCAGTACTTC.

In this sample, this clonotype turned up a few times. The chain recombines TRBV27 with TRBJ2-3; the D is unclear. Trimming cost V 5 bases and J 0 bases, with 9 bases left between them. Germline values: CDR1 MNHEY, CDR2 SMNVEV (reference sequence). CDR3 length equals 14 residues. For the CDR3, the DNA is TGTGCCAGCAGTCCATACCCGAGCACAGATACGCAGTATTTT. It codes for CASSPYPSTDTQYF.

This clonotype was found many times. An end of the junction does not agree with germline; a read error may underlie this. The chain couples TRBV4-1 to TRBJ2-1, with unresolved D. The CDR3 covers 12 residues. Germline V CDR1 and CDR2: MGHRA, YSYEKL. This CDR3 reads CASSQDYNEQFF. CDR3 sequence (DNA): TGTGCCAGCAGCCAGGACTACAATGAGCAGTTCTTC.

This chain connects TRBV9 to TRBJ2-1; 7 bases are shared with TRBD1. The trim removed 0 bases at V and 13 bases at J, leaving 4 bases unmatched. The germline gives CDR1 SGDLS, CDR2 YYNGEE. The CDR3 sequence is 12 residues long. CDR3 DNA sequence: TGTGCCAGCAGCGTAGAGGGGGCTTATCAGTTCTTC. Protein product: CASSVEGAYQFF. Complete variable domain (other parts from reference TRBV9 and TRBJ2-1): DSGVTQTPKHLITATGQRVTLRCSPRSGDLSVYWYQQSLDQGLQFLIQYYNGEERAKGNILERFSAQQFPDLHSELNLSSLELGDSALYFCASSVEGAYQFFGPGTRLTVL.

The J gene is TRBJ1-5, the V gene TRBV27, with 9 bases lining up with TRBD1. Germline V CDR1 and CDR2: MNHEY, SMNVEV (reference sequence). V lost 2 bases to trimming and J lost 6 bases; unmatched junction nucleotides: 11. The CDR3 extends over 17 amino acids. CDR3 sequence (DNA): TGTGCCAGCAGTTTACTACCCCCGGGACAGGGAACTCAGCCCCAGCATTTT. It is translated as CASSLLPPGQGTQPQHF.

CDR3 loop: CSGTGGSSYNEQFF. CDR3 DNA: TGCAGCGGAACCGGAGGCAGCTCCTACAATGAGCAGTTCTTC. J is TRBJ2-1 and V is TRBV29-1; D possibly corresponds to TRBD2 (5 bases). Trimming pared 7 bases from V and 0 bases from J, leaving 13 bases between. Germline-derived CDR1 and CDR2 are SQVTM and ANQGSEA. This CDR3 is built from 14 residues.

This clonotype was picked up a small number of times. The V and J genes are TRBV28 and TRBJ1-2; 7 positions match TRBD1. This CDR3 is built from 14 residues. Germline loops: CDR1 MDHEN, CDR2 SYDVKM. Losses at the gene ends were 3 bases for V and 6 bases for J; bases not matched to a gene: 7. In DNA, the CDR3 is TGTGCCAGCAGTTTCCCGGGACAGCTAGATGGCTACACCTTC. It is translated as CASSFPGQLDGYTF.

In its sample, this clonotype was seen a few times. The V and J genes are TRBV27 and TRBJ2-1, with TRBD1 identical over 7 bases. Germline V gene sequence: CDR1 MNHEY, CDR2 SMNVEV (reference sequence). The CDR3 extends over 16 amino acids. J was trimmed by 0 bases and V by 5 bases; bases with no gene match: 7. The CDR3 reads CASSTLQGSSYNEQFF. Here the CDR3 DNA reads TGTGCCAGCAGTACCTTACAGGGGAGCTCCTACAATGAGCAGTTCTTC.

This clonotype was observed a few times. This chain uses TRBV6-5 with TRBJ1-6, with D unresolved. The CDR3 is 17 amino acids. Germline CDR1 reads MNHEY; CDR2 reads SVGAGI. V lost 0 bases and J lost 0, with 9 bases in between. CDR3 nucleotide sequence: TGTGCCAGCAGTTACTCTGCGGGGAGCTCCTATAATTCACCCCTCCACTTT. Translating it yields CASSYSAGSSYNSPLHF.

The CDR3 nucleotides are TGTGCCAGCAGTTTATCCCCTCCTGGGGGCGGCGTGGAGACCCAGTACTTC. Its translation is CASSLSPPGGGVETQYF. The rearrangement joins TRBV12-3 or TRBV12-4 to TRBJ2-5; D is possibly TRBD1 (6 bases). V lost 2 bases and J lost 5, with 21 bases in between. This CDR3 is built from 17 residues.

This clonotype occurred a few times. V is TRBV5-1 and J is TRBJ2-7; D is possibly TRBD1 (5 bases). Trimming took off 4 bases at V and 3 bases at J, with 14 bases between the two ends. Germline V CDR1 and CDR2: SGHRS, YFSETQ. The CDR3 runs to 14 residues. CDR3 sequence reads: CASSGDSYFYEQYF. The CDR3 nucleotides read TGCGCCAGCAGCGGCGACAGTTACTTCTACGAGCAGTACTTC.

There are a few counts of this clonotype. The CDR3 protein is CASNFLGVSDQPQHF. For the CDR3, the DNA is TGTGCCAGCAACTTCCTGGGGGTTTCTGATCAGCCCCAGCATTTT. This chain connects TRBV28 to TRBJ1-5; D possibly corresponds to TRBD1 (5 bases). V lost 7 bases to trimming and J lost 5 bases, with 18 bases between them. CDR3 length equals 15 residues. The germline V gene has CDR1 MDHEN and CDR2 SYDVKM. Full variable domain (outside the CDR3, taken from reference TRBV28 and TRBJ1-5): DVKVTQSSRYLVKRTGEKVFLECVQDMDHENMFWYRQDPGLGLRLIYFSYDVKMKEKGDIPEGYSVSREKKERFSLILESASTNQTSMYLCASNFLGVSDQPQHFGDGTRLSIL.

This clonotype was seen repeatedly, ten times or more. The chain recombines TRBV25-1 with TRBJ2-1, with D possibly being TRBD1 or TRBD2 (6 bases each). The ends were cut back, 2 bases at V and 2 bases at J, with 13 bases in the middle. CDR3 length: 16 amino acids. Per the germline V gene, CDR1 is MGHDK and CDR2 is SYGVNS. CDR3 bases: TGTGCCAGCAGTGAAGGGGGCGGGAATCCCTACAATGAGCAGTTCTTC. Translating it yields CASSEGGGNPYNEQFF. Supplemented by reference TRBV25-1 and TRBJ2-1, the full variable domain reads EADIYQTPRYLVIGTGKKITLECSQTMGHDKMYWYQQDPGMELHLIHYSYGVNSTEKGDLSSESTVSRIRTEHFPLTLESARPSHTSQYLCASSEGGGNPYNEQFFGPGTRLTVL.

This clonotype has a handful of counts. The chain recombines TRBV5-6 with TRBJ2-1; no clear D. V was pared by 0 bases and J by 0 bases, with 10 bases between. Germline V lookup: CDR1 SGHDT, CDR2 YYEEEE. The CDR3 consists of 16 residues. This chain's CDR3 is CASSLAVGTSYNEQFF. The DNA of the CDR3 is TGTGCCAGCAGCTTGGCCGTTGGCACCTCCTACAATGAGCAGTTCTTC. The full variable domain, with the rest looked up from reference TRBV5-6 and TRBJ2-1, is DAGVTQSPTHLIKTRGQQVTLRCSPKSGHDTVSWYQQALGQGPQFIFQYYEEEERQRGNFPDRFSGHQFPNYSSELNVNALLLGDSALYLCASSLAVGTSYNEQFFGPGTRLTVL.

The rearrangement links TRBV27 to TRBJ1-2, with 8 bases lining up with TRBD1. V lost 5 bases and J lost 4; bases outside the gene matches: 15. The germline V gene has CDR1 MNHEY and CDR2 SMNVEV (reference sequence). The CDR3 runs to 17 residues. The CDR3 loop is CASSLGTGAEGSYGYTF. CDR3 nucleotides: TGTGCCAGCAGTCTCGGGACAGGTGCGGAAGGTAGCTATGGCTACACCTTC.

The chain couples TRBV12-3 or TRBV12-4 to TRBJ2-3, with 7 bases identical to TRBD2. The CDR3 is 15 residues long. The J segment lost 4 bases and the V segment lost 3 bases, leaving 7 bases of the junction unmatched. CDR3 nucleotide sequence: TGTGCCAGCAGTTTTGGAGGGAGGGCCTCAGATACGCAGTATTTT. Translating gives CASSFGGRASDTQYF.

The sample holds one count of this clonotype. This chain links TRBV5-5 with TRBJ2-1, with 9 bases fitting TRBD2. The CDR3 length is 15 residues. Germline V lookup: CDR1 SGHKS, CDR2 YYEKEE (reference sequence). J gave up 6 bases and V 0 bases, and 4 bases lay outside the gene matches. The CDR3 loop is CASSLGAGGPNEQFF. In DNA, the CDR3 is TGTGCCAGCAGCTTGGGGGCGGGAGGGCCCAATGAGCAGTTCTTC.

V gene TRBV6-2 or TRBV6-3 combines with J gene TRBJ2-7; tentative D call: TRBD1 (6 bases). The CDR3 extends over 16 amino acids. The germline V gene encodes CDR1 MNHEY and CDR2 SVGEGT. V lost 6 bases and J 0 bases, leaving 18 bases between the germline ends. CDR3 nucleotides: TGTGCCAGCAGGCAGGTCGACAGGACAATCTCCTACGAGCAGTACTTC. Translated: CASRQVDRTISYEQYF.

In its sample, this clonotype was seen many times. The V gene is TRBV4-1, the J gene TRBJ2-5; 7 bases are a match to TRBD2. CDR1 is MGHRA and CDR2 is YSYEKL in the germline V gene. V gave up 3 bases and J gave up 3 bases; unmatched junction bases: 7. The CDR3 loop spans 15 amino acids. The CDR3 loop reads CASSQAQLAEETQYF. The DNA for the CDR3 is TGCGCCAGCAGCCAGGCACAGCTAGCGGAAGAGACCCAGTACTTC.

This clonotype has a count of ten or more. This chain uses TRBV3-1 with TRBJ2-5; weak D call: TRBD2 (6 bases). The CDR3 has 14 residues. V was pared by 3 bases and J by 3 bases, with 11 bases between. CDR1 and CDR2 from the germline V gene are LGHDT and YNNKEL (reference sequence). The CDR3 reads CASSHGGLEETQYF. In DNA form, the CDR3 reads TGTGCCAGCAGCCATGGGGGACTCGAAGAGACCCAGTACTTC.

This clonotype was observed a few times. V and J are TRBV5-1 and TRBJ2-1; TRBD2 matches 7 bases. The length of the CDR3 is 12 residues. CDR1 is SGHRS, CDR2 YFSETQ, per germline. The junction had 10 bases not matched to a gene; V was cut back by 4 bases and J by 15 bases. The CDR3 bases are TGCGCCAGCAGCGATACTAGCGAGGCGCGGTTCTTC. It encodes CASSDTSEARFF. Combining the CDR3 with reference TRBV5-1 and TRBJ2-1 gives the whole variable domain KAGVTQTPRYLIKTRGQQVTLSCSPISGHRSVSWYQQTPGQGLQFLFEYFSETQRNKGNFPGRFSGRQFSNSRSEMNVSTLELGDSALYLCASSDTSEARFFGPGTRLTVL.

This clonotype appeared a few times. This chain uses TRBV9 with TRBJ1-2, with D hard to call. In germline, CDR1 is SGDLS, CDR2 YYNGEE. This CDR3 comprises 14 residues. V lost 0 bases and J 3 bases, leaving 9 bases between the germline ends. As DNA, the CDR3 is TGTGCCAGCAGCGTAGAAGGCATCGACTATGGCTACACCTTC. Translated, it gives CASSVEGIDYGYTF.

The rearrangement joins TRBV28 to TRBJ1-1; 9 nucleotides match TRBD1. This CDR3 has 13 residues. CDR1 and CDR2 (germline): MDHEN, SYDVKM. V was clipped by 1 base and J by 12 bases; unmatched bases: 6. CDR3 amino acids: CASSLSPDRGTFF. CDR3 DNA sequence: TGTGCCAGCAGTTTATCTCCCGACAGGGGGACTTTCTTT.

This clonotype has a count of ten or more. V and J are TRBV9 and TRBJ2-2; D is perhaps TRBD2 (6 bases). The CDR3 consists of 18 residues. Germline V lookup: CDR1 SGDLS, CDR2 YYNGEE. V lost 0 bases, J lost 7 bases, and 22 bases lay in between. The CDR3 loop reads CASSVGRDQPLAGGELFF. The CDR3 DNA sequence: TGTGCCAGCAGCGTAGGGCGGGATCAACCCCTCGCTGGCGGGGAGCTGTTTTTT.

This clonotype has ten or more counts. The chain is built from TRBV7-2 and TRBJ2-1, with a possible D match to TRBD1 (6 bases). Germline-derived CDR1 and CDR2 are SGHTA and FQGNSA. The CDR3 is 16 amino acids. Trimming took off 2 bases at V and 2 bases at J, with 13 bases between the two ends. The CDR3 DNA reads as TGTGCCAGCAGCTTAAGGTCTAGGACAGCCTACAATGAGCAGTTCTTC. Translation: CASSLRSRTAYNEQFF.

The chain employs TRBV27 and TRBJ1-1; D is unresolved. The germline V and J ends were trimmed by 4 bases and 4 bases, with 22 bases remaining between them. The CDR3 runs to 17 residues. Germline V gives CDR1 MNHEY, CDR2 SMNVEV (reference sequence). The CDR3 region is CASSSRSRVHSGTEAFF. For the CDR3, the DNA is TGTGCCAGCAGTTCCCGCAGTAGGGTACATTCCGGCACTGAAGCTTTCTTT.